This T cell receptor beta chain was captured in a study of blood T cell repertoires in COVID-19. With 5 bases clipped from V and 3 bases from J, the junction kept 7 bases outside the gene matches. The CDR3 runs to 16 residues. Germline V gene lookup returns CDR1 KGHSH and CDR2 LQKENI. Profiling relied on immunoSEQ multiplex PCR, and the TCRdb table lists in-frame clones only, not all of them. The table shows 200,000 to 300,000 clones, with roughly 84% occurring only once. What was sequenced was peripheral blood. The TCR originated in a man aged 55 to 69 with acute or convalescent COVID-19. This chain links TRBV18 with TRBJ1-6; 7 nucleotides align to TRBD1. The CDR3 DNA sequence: TGTGCCAGCTCAAACTTGGGGACAGACTATAATTCACCCCTCCACTTT. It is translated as CASSNLGTDYNSPLHF.